A selection of T cell receptor beta chains follows, all from one sample in a study of blood T cell repertoires in COVID-19. Using immunoSEQ multiplex PCR, the repertoire was profiled, and TCRdb retains in-frame clones only, with some absent. The top ten clones hold approximately 17% of a sample with about 99,000 clones, roughly 87% of them seen once. The sample was peripheral blood. The source is a woman aged 80 or over in a cohort sampled during active COVID-19. Each CDR3 is given with its conserved first and last residue. Fields, in order: clone size, D gene, J gene, V gene, CDR3 protein, CDR3 DNA. D genes are given only for firm matches. The size field is filled for only some rows; it gives once, few, many or a size class.

few - TRBJ1-1 TRBV10-3 CAIKSPGNTEAFF TGTGCCATCAAAAGCCCAGGAAACACTGAAGCTTTCTTT
- TRBD2 TRBJ2-4 TRBV2 CASSAPGGRIQYF TGTGCCAGCAGTGCACCGGGAGGTCGCATTCAGTACTTC
- - TRBJ1-1 TRBV5-1 CASSLDGMGNTEAFF TGCGCCAGCAGCTTGGACGGGATGGGGAACACTGAAGCTTTCTTT
- - TRBJ2-3 TRBV3-1/TRBV3-2 CASSQRRGWLTDTQYF TGTGCCAGCAGCCAACGACGGGGTTGGTTAACAGATACGCAGTATTTT
- TRBD1 TRBJ1-2 TRBV18 CASSRDRDGYTF TGTGCCAGCTCACGGGACAGGGACGGCTACACCTTC
- - TRBJ1-2 TRBV5-1 CASGLRGGLSNYGYTF TGCGCCAGCGGCCTCCGCGGGGGACTATCTAACTATGGCTACACCTTC
- TRBD1 TRBJ1-4 TRBV3-1/TRBV3-2 CASSQVAGGHEKLFF TGTGCCAGCAGCCAAGTGGCAGGGGGCCATGAAAAACTGTTTTTT
- - TRBJ1-6 TRBV3-1/TRBV3-2 CASSQAGLGNSPLHF TGTGCCAGCAGCCAAGCAGGGTTGGGGAACTCACCCCTCCACTTT
once - TRBJ1-2 TRBV10-3 CAISESRGYTF TGTGCCATCAGTGAGTCTCGGGGCTACACCTTC
- TRBD1 TRBJ2-1 TRBV9 CASSPGQGALKNEQFF TGTGCCAGCAGCCCTGGACAGGGGGCTTTAAAGAATGAGCAGTTCTTC
once TRBD1 TRBJ2-7 TRBV18 CASSPLGQDQYF TGTGCCAGCTCACCACTCGGACAGGATCAGTACTTC
- - TRBJ2-7 TRBV18 CASSPERFNEQYF TGTGCCAGCTCACCGGAGCGTTTCAACGAGCAGTACTTC
- TRBD1 TRBJ2-7 TRBV18 CASSPRDSNYEQYF TGTGCCAGCTCACCTCGGGACAGCAATTACGAGCAGTACTTC
- TRBD1 TRBJ1-5 TRBV29-1 CSVGQGRNQPQHF TGCAGCGTGGGACAGGGTAGGAATCAGCCCCAGCATTTT
- - TRBJ2-1 TRBV12-3/TRBV12-4 CATSTQGNNEQFF TGTGCCACCTCGACTCAGGGCAACAATGAGCAGTTCTTC
- - TRBJ1-2 TRBV4-1 CASSSSVYGYTF TGCGCCAGCAGCTCTTCGGTCTATGGCTACACCTTC
once - TRBJ2-2 TRBV29-1 CSVRNTGELFF TGCAGCGTTCGGAACACCGGGGAGCTGTTTTTT
- TRBD1 TRBJ1-2 TRBV10-1 CASSEQGGYGYTF TGCGCCAGCAGTGAACAGGGGGGCTATGGCTACACCTTC
- TRBD1 TRBJ1-1 TRBV6-5 CASSIDRGLTEAFF TGTGCCAGCAGTATCGACAGGGGCCTCACTGAAGCTTTCTTT
- - TRBJ2-1 TRBV10-3 CAISSSGAAYNEQFF -
few TRBD2 TRBJ2-1 TRBV30 CAWSVLLSGLAGLYNEQFF TGTGCCTGGAGTGTACTCCTATCGGGACTAGCGGGGTTATACAATGAGCAGTTCTTC
- TRBD2 TRBJ2-1 TRBV3-1/TRBV3-2 CASSSGGASYNEQFF TGTGCCAGCAGCAGCGGGGGGGCCTCTTACAATGAGCAGTTCTTC
- - TRBJ1-2 TRBV6-1 CASSEVRSDYGYTF TGTGCCAGCAGTGAAGTACGGAGTGACTATGGCTACACCTTC
- TRBD2 TRBJ2-3 TRBV6-6 CASNNGGGSDTQYF TGTGCCAGCAATAACGGGGGAGGGTCAGATACGCAGTATTTT
- - TRBJ2-5 TRBV7-2 CASSSLGQKTQYF TGTGCCAGCAGCTCACTCGGACAGAAGACCCAGTACTTC
- - TRBJ1-2 TRBV6-6 CASRTNYGYTF TGTGCCAGCAGGACAAACTATGGCTACACCTTC
- TRBD2 TRBJ2-1 TRBV29-1 CSVGTGTTRNEQFF TGCAGCGTAGGGACCGGGACTACTCGCAATGAGCAGTTCTTC
- TRBD2 TRBJ2-5 TRBV10-3 CATLPTSGGVETQHF TGTGCCACCTTACCGACTAGCGGGGGAGTAGAGACCCAGCACTTC
- - TRBJ2-2 TRBV30 CAWSTANTGELFF TGTGCCTGGTCGACAGCGAACACCGGGGAGCTGTTTTTT
- TRBD1 TRBJ2-1 TRBV11-3 CASSLDSAGGSNEQFF TGTGCCAGCAGCTTAGATTCGGCAGGGGGCTCAAATGAGCAGTTCTTC
- - TRBJ2-7 TRBV28 CASSQATVYYEQYF TGTGCCAGCAGCCAGGCGACAGTATACTACGAGCAGTACTTC
- TRBD1 TRBJ2-2 TRBV2 CAGRLGQVLAGELFF TGTGCCGGCAGGTTGGGACAGGTCTTGGCCGGGGAGCTGTTTTTT
once - TRBJ2-5 TRBV18 CASSASLIDEETQYF TGTGCCAGCTCGGCCAGTTTGATCGATGAAGAGACCCAGTACTTC
few - TRBJ1-6 TRBV6-4 CASRQIDNSPLHF TGTGCCAGCAGACAGATCGATAATTCACCCCTCCACTTT
once TRBD1 TRBJ2-1 TRBV27 CASSSSTGGNEQFF TGTGCCAGCAGTTCCTCGACAGGGGGTAATGAGCAGTTCTTC
- TRBD2 TRBJ2-5 TRBV7-9 CASSWGEGETQYF TGTGCCAGCAGCTGGGGGGAGGGAGAGACCCAGTACTTC
- TRBD2 TRBJ2-1 TRBV10-1 CASSLAGGPEQFF TGCGCCAGCAGTCTAGCGGGGGGGCCTGAGCAGTTCTTC
- TRBD1 TRBJ1-5 TRBV28 CASSFYHAGTGNQPQHF TGTGCCAGCAGTTTCTATCATGCAGGGACAGGGAATCAGCCCCAGCATTTT
- - TRBJ1-2 TRBV5-6 CASSPLPSPSNYGYTF TGTGCCAGCAGCCCCCTACCGTCCCCCTCAAACTATGGCTACACCTTC
- TRBD1 TRBJ2-2 TRBV4-1 CASSLGTGANTGELFF TGCGCCAGCAGCCTTGGGACAGGAGCGAACACCGGGGAGCTGTTTTTT
few - TRBJ1-5 TRBV19 CASSQQRSNQPQHF TGTGCCAGTAGTCAGCAGCGGAGCAATCAGCCCCAGCATTTT
few TRBD1 TRBJ2-1 TRBV28 CASSLGQGGWDEQFF TGTGCCAGCAGTTTGGGACAGGGGGGCTGGGATGAGCAGTTCTTC
- TRBD2 TRBJ2-7 TRBV5-8 CASSRSTGTSGYEQYF TGTGCCAGCAGCCGATCTACCGGGACTAGCGGTTACGAGCAGTACTTC
few - TRBJ1-4 TRBV11-2 CASSSDSTSGREKLFF TGTGCCAGCAGCTCCGACAGTACATCAGGTCGAGAAAAACTGTTTTTT